Listed here are 21 T cell receptor beta chains from one sample, sequenced in a study of blood T cell repertoires in COVID-19. TCRdb keeps only in-frame clones here, not all; method: immunoSEQ multiplex PCR. The sample includes some 62,000 clones, about 70% of them seen just once. The source material was peripheral blood. The source of these receptors is a human donor in a cohort sampled during active COVID-19.

The rearrangement uses TRBV7-3 and TRBJ1-1, with TRBD1 matching 7 bases. Germline CDR1 and CDR2: SGHTA and FQGTGA. This CDR3 contains 14 residues. J lost 5 bases, V lost 3 bases, and 6 bases had no gene match. Here the CDR3 reads CASSFIGGGTEAFF. The CDR3 DNA sequence: TGTGCCAGCAGCTTTATAGGGGGCGGAACTGAAGCTTTCTTT.

The chain uses TRBV27 and TRBJ1-2; perhaps TRBD1 as D (5 bases). The V gene's germline CDR1 is MNHEY and CDR2 SMNVEV (reference sequence). V lost 5 bases to trimming and J lost 4 bases, with 23 bases between them. CDR3 length equals 17 residues. DNA of the CDR3: TGTGCCAGCAGTCCAAGACCTGGACAACTCCTGACCTATGGCTACACCTTC. Encoded protein: CASSPRPGQLLTYGYTF.

This chain uses TRBV7-2 with TRBJ2-4; the match to TRBD2 covers 8 bases. CDR1 and CDR2 from the germline V gene are SGHTA and FQGNSA. CDR3 length: 18 residues. With V trimmed by 5 bases and J by 0 bases, 12 bases remained unmatched. This chain's CDR3 is CASSHSGTGPLAKNIQYF. The CDR3 DNA sequence: TGTGCCAGCAGCCATAGCGGGACCGGGCCCCTAGCCAAAAACATTCAGTACTTC.

J is TRBJ2-1 and V is TRBV9, with D possibly matching TRBD1 (6 bases). The CDR3 runs 15 residues. Germline V gene data show CDR1 as SGDLS and CDR2 as YYNGEE. Trimming took 1 base from V and 2 from J, leaving 10 bases between them. Here the CDR3 reads CASSVTRGPYNEQFF. In nucleotides, the CDR3 is TGTGCCAGCAGCGTAACCAGGGGCCCCTACAATGAGCAGTTCTTC.

The J gene is TRBJ1-4, the V gene TRBV27; tentatively, D is TRBD1 (6 bases). The V end lost 7 bases, the J end lost 3 bases, and 9 bases lay between the germline ends. The CDR3 length is 13 residues. Germline CDR1 and CDR2: MNHEY and SMNVEV (reference sequence). DNA of the CDR3: TGTGCCAGCAAAAAGGGGGCTAATGAAAAACTGTTTTTT. It yields the protein CASKKGANEKLFF. Based on the CDR3 plus reference TRBV27 and TRBJ1-4, the full variable domain is EAQVTQNPRYLITVTGKKLTVTCSQNMNHEYMSWYRQDPGLGLRQIYYSMNVEVTDKGDVPEGYKVSRKEKRNFPLILESPSPNQTSLYFCASKKGANEKLFFGSGTQLSVL.

This sequence joins TRBV7-8 and TRBJ1-2, with D maybe TRBD1 (5 bases). V lost 1 base to trimming and J lost 6 bases, with 6 bases between them. CDR1 is SGHVS and CDR2 is FQNEAQ in the germline V gene. This CDR3 contains 12 residues. DNA of the CDR3: TGTGCCAGCAGCTTAGACAGGCATGGCTACACCTTC. It yields the protein CASSLDRHGYTF.

The CDR3 sequence: CASSLDPGSDTQYF. CDR3 coding DNA: TGCGCCAGCAGCTTGGACCCGGGTTCAGATACGCAGTATTTT. The chain links TRBV5-1 to TRBJ2-3; no definite D call. The CDR3 spans 14 residues. Trimming removed 0 bases at V and 4 bases at J, with 9 bases between. CDR1 is SGHRS, CDR2 YFSETQ, per germline. The whole variable domain, remainder taken from reference TRBV5-1 and TRBJ2-3, is KAGVTQTPRYLIKTRGQQVTLSCSPISGHRSVSWYQQTPGQGLQFLFEYFSETQRNKGNFPGRFSGRQFSNSRSEMNVSTLELGDSALYLCASSLDPGSDTQYFGPGTRLTVL.

The CDR3 sequence: CASSLSGEFF. The CDR3 coding sequence is TGCGCCAGCAGCTTGTCAGGGGAGTTCTTC. The genes are TRBV5-1 and TRBJ2-1; possible D gene TRBD1, 6 bases. Deletions cut 1 base from V and 14 bases from J, with 7 bases between. Germline loops: CDR1 SGHRS, CDR2 YFSETQ. The CDR3 has 10 amino acids.

This clone was seen only a few times. The chain links TRBV7-3 to TRBJ2-3; 10 bases are a match to TRBD2. The CDR3 sequence is 15 residues long. Germline assignment: CDR1 SGHTA and CDR2 FQGTGA. V lost 3 bases to trimming and J lost 3 bases; unmatched junction nucleotides: 3. The CDR3 loop reads CASSFGLAETDTQYF. The DNA of the CDR3 is TGTGCCAGCAGCTTTGGACTAGCGGAGACAGATACGCAGTATTTT.

The rearrangement links TRBV7-3 to TRBJ2-2; D might be TRBD2 (6 bases). V gave up 4 bases and J gave up 6 bases, with 9 bases separating them. The germline V gene encodes CDR1 SGHTA and CDR2 FQGTGA. CDR3 length: 13 amino acids. CDR3 protein: CASSSLAAGELFF. The CDR3 DNA reads TGTGCCAGCAGCTCTTTAGCGGCCGGGGAGCTGTTTTTT.

The V gene is TRBV29-1, the J gene TRBJ2-7, with 9 bases lining up with TRBD1. Per germline, CDR1 SQVTM and CDR2 ANQGSEA. J gave up 4 bases and V 7 bases, and 5 bases lay outside the gene matches. There are 12 residues in the CDR3. The chain's CDR3 is CSAGTGTYEQYF. Here the CDR3 DNA reads TGCAGCGCCGGGACAGGGACTTACGAGCAGTACTTC.

This rearrangement joins TRBV7-2 to TRBJ2-5; TRBD1 is a possible D gene (5 bases). There are 14 residues in the CDR3. Germline-derived CDR1 and CDR2 are SGHTA and FQGNSA. Trimming removed 7 bases at V and 1 base at J, with 13 bases between. This CDR3 reads CASTSGATQETQYF. The CDR3 DNA reads TGTGCCAGCACCTCTGGGGCAACCCAAGAGACCCAGTACTTC.

In this sample, this clone is medium-sized. The chain is built from TRBV4-2 and TRBJ1-5; maybe TRBD1 (6 bases). Trimming cost V 0 bases and J 11 bases, with 11 bases left between them. The CDR3 has 13 amino acids. The germline gives CDR1 LGHNA, CDR2 YNFKEQ. Here the CDR3 reads CASSQDQGGAQHF. DNA of the CDR3: TGTGCCAGCAGCCAAGATCAAGGGGGAGCCCAGCATTTT.

This clone showed up just a few times. V gene TRBV25-1 combines with J gene TRBJ2-1; TRBD2 might be the D (6 bases). The CDR3 contains 15 residues. Germline V gives CDR1 MGHDK, CDR2 SYGVNS. Trimming shortened V by 3 bases and J by 5 bases, and 14 bases separated the two germline ends. The CDR3, as DNA: TGTGCCAGCAGTGACGCGGGGCCCCAGCACAATGAGCAGTTCTTC. Translating it yields CASSDAGPQHNEQFF.

The chain couples TRBV19 to TRBJ1-6, with 9 bases identical to TRBD1. This CDR3 comprises 14 residues. Germline trimming cut 5 bases from V and 10 bases from J; bases unmatched to any gene: 6. Germline V lookup: CDR1 LNHDA, CDR2 SQIVND (reference sequence). The CDR3 DNA is TGTGCCAGTAGTGAACAGGGGGCAGGATCACCCCTCCACTTT. Its protein product is CASSEQGAGSPLHF.

This rearrangement joins TRBV4-3 to TRBJ2-6, with D unresolved. Germline loops: CDR1 LGHNA, CDR2 YSLEER. This CDR3 comprises 15 residues. Trimming removed 1 base from V and 0 bases from J, with 4 bases in between. CDR3 residues: CASSQVSSGANVLTF. DNA for the CDR3: TGCGCCAGCAGCCAAGTATCCTCTGGGGCCAACGTCCTGACTTTC.

This rearrangement joins TRBV20-1 to TRBJ1-2, with D perhaps matching TRBD1 (6 bases). This CDR3 region has 11 residues. CDR1 and CDR2 from the germline V gene are DFQATT and SNEGSKA (reference sequence). V lost 3 bases and J 6 bases, leaving 8 bases between the germline ends. CDR3 nucleotides: TGCAGTGCTAGGTACAGGGATGGCTACACCTTC. Protein: CSARYRDGYTF.

The chain carries TRBV7-8 and TRBJ2-1, with 7 bases aligning to TRBD1. V shed 5 bases and J 1 base; nucleotides not matched to a gene: 2. Germline-derived CDR1 and CDR2 are SGHVS and FQNEAQ. The CDR3 totals 14 residues. As DNA, the CDR3 is TGTGCCAGCAGCCCGGGACAGTCCTACAATGAGCAGTTCTTC. Encoded protein: CASSPGQSYNEQFF. The full variable domain, completed using reference TRBV7-8 and TRBJ2-1, is GAGVSQSPRYKVAKRGQDVALRCDPISGHVSLFWYQQALGQGPEFLTYFQNEAQLDKSGLPSDRFFAERPEGSVSTLKIQRTQQEDSAVYLCASSPGQSYNEQFFGPGTRLTVL.

The chain joins TRBV5-1 to TRBJ1-2; the D gene is possibly TRBD1 (6 bases). Germline-derived CDR1 and CDR2 are SGHRS and YFSETQ. This CDR3 spans 16 amino acids. Trimming stripped 4 bases from V and 5 bases from J, with 21 bases between. In nucleotides, the CDR3 is TGCGCCAGCAGCGGTACGAAGACAGGCCGGAGGTATGGCTACACCTTC. This gives the protein CASSGTKTGRRYGYTF.

The V and J genes are TRBV4-2 and TRBJ2-1; 7 bases match TRBD2. Germline V lookup: CDR1 LGHNA, CDR2 YNFKEQ. The CDR3 runs 12 residues. V shed 5 bases and J 6 bases; nucleotides not matched to a gene: 1. CDR3 amino acids: CASSWGGNEQFF. The CDR3 coding sequence is TGTGCCAGCAGCTGGGGGGGCAATGAGCAGTTCTTC.

The V and J genes are TRBV4-2 and TRBJ2-1, with TRBD1 matching 10 bases. CDR1 is LGHNA, CDR2 YNFKEQ, per germline. CDR3 length equals 16 residues. Trimming cost V 2 bases and J 5 bases; bases outside gene matches: 6. The CDR3 region is CASSQPGTGVNNEQFF. CDR3 coding DNA: TGTGCCAGCAGCCAACCGGGGACAGGGGTTAACAATGAGCAGTTCTTC.